This TCR beta chain was recovered during a study of OX40 agonist ivuxolimab in advanced cancers. Turning to the study itself: Ivuxolimab, which patients received intravenously every 2 weeks, was dosed at 0.01 to 10 mg/kg.

Sampling times: baseline, cycle 4 day 1, cycle 7 day 1. The germline gives CDR1 MDHEN, CDR2 SYDVKM. CDR3 length: 12 amino acids. V lost 7 bases to trimming and J lost 6 bases; unmatched junction nucleotides: 4. Concerning this clone: The antigen remains undetermined.

Method: immunoSEQ multiplex PCR; TCRdb's copy keeps in-frame clones and lacks some. The sample yields 90,000 to 95,000 clones, approximately 89% seen once. Findings and caveats of the study: Researchers did not establish what antigens the expanded peripheral T cells target.

This sequence joins TRBV28 and TRBJ1-2, with TRBD1 matching over 8 bases. The sequence derives from an adult with an advanced solid tumor such as melanoma, head and neck, liver or kidney cancer. The starting material was CD4+ or CD8+ T cells sorted from blood, obtained in a trial of the OX40 agonist ivuxolimab. In nucleotides, the CDR3 is TGTGCCAGCAAGCAGGGGGCTCATGGCTACACCTTC. This translates into CASKQGAHGYTF.